This TCR beta chain was sequenced for a study of shared T cell receptors in the human thymus. Germline V gives CDR1 SGHDN, CDR2 FVKESK. V lost 0 bases and J lost 6; bases outside the gene matches: 10. The CDR3 loop spans 16 amino acids. The table came from immunoSEQ multiplex PCR; TCRdb's copy has only in-frame clones and leaves some out. The table lists roughly 710,000 clones, approximately 85% of them singletons. This sample also appeared in a second study, on human thymus T cells. From that paper: Resections from corrective heart surgery supplied the thymus tissue. Related research found strongly overlapping thymic repertoires in unrelated individuals.

The gene calls are TRBV14 and TRBJ1-2; 7 bases agree with TRBD1. Source material: thymocytes. The receptor comes from a girl less than two years old with a congenital heart defect. CDR3 coding DNA: TGTGCCAGCAGCCAAGATGGGGAAGGGACAGTGGATGGCTACACCTTC. It encodes CASSQDGEGTVDGYTF.